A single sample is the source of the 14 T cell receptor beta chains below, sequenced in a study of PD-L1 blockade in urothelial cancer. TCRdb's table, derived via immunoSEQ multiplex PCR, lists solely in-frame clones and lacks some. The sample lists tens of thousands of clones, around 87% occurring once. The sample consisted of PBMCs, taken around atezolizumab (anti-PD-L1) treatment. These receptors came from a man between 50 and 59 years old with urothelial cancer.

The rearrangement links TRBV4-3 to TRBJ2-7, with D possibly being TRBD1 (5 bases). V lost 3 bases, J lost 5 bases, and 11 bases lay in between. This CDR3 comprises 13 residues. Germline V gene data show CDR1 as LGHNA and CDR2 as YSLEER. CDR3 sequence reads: CASSQSQGHEQYF. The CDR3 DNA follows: TGCGCCAGCAGCCAGTCCCAGGGCCACGAGCAGTACTTC.

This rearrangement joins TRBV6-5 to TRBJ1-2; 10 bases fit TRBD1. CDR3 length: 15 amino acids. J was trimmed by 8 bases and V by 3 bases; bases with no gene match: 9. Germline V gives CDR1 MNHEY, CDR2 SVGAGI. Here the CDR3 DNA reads TGTGCCAGCAGTTATAGCGACAGGGGGCTGGGCGGCTACACCTTC. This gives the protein CASSYSDRGLGGYTF.

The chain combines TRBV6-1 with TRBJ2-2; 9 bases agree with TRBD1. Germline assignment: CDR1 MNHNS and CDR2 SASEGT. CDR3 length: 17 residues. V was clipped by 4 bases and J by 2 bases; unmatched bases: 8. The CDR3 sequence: CASSAQQGARNTGELFF. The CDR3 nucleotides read TGTGCCAGCAGTGCCCAACAGGGGGCGCGAAACACCGGGGAGCTGTTTTTT.

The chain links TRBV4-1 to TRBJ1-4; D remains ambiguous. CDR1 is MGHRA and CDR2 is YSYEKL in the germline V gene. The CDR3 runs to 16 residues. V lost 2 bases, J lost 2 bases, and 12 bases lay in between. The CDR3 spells CASSQYSRGTNEKLFF. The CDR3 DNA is TGCGCCAGCAGCCAATACTCTCGAGGGACTAATGAAAAACTGTTTTTT.

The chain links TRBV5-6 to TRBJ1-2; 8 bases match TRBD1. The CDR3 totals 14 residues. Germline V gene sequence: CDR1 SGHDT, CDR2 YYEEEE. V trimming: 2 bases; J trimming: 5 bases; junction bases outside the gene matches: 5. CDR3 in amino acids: CASSFPGQAYGYTF. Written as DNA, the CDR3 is TGTGCCAGCAGCTTTCCGGGACAGGCATATGGCTACACCTTC.

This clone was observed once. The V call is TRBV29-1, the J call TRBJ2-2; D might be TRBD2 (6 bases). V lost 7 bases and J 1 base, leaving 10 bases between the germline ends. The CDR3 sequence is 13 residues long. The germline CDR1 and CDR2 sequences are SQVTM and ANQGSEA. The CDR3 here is CSGGLRNTGELFF. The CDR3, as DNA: TGCAGCGGGGGACTGCGGAACACCGGGGAGCTGTTTTTT.

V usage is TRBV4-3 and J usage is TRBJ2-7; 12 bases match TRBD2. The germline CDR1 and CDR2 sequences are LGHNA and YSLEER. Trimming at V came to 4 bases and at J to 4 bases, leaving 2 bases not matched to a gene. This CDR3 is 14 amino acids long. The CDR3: CASSPGTSGYEQYF. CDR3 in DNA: TGCGCCAGCAGCCCGGGGACTAGCGGGTACGAGCAGTACTTC.

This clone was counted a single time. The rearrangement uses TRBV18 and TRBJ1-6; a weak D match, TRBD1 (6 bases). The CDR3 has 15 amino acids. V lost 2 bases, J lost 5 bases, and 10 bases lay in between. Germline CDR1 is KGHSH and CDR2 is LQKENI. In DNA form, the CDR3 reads TGTGCCAGCTCACCAGGGACAACCGATAATTCACCCCTCCACTTT. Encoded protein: CASSPGTTDNSPLHF.

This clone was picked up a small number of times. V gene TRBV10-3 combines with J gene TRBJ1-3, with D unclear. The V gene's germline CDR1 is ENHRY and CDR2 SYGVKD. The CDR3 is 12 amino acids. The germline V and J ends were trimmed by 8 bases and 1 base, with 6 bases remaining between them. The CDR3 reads CAIRVSGNTIYF. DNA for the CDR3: TGTGCCATCCGGGTATCTGGAAACACCATATATTTT.

Here the CDR3 reads CASSYPGQGGSSPLHF. In DNA, the CDR3 is TGTGCCAGCAGTTACCCGGGACAGGGGGGAAGCTCACCCCTCCACTTT. The chain carries TRBV6-6 and TRBJ1-6; TRBD1 matches 11 bases. V was clipped by 2 bases and J by 10 bases; unmatched bases: 7. The CDR3 sequence is 16 residues long. Germline-derived CDR1 and CDR2 are MNHNY and SVGAGI (reference sequence).

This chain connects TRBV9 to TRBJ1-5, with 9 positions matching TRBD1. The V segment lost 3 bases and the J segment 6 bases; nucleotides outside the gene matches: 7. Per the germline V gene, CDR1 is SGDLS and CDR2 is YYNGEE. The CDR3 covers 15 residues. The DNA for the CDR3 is TGTGCCAGCAGCGCGGAACAGGGGGCGGGTCAGCCCCAGCATTTT. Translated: CASSAEQGAGQPQHF.

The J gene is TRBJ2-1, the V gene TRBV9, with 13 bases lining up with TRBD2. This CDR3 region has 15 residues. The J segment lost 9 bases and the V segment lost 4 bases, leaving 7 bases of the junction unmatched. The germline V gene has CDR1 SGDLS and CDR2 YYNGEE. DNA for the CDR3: TGTGCCAGCAGCCCAGGGGGACTAGCGGGAACTGAGCAGTTCTTC. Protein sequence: CASSPGGLAGTEQFF.

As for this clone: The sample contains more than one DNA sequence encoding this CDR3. In DNA form, the CDR3 reads TGTGCCAGCAGCGTAGGAGGGACAGATACGCAGTATTTT. It codes for CASSVGGTDTQYF. V is TRBV9 and J is TRBJ2-3; D may be TRBD2 (5 bases). CDR3 length: 13 amino acids. With 0 bases removed from V and 3 bases from J, the gap between germline ends came to 5 bases. Germline CDR1 and CDR2: SGDLS and YYNGEE.

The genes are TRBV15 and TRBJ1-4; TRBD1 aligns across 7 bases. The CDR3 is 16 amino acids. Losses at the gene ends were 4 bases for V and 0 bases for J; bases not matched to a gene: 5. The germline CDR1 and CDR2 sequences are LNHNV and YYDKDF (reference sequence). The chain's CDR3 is CATSIQGIATNEKLFF. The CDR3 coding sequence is TGTGCCACCAGCATACAGGGGATAGCAACTAATGAAAAACTGTTTTTT.